This TCR beta chain was retrieved from a study of cytomegalovirus exposure and HLA in healthy donors. Study-wide results and limits: Later analysis demonstrated an association between a missense DCLRE1C variant and TCR beta V- and J-gene trimming.

A remark on this clone: Its antigen is as yet unknown.

A multiplex PCR was run with 60 Vbeta primers and 13 Jbeta primers. Profiled with immunoSEQ multiplex PCR; TCRdb holds only in-frame clones, not every one. The specimen's table records 95,000 to 150,000 clones. Unrecorded immune exposure was likely among donors, who were nominally healthy when sampled. The source is a man in his late teens or twenties in good health and CMV-seronegative. Sample: PBMCs.

The CDR3 nucleotides are TGCGCCAGCAGCCATTTGACAGTGCCTACCCCTGAAGCTTTCTTT. As protein: CASSHLTVPTPEAFF. The rearrangement links TRBV4-1 to TRBJ1-1; D may be TRBD1 (5 bases). This CDR3 spans 15 amino acids. The V end lost 3 bases, the J end lost 6 bases, and 17 bases lay between the germline ends. CDR1 is MGHRA, CDR2 YSYEKL, per germline.